The 2 T cell receptor beta chains reported below all come from one sample, sequenced in a study of blood T cells in healthy people across ages. Through a sample-barcoded 5' primer and a J-beta primer mix, a second PCR was run for about 6 to 11 cycles. TCRdb fed the 5' RACE reads into MiXCR, producing one record per CDR3 protein. The sample holds more than 700,000 distinct CDR3 sequences; about 48% are singletons and the top ten take around 41%. The sample was blood. These TCRs come from a man older than 75 in good health.

Only a few counts were recorded for this clonotype. The CDR3 nucleotides read TGTGCCAGCAGTTTCATACAGGGATACGAGCAGTACTTC. Encoded protein: CASSFIQGYEQYF. The chain uses TRBV28 and TRBJ2-5; perhaps TRBD1 as D (6 bases). Gene TRBJ2-7 matches the end of the DNA better, so the J call may be wrong. Germline V gene lookup returns CDR1 MDHEN and CDR2 SYDVKM. The CDR3 runs to 13 residues.

V gene TRBV11-3 combines with J gene TRBJ2-5, with 7 nucleotides matching TRBD1. The trim removed 7 bases at V and 2 bases at J, leaving 1 base unmatched. The CDR3 extends over 12 amino acids. Germline CDR1 and CDR2: SGHNT and YENEEA. The CDR3 is CASTRGQETQYF. In DNA, the CDR3 is TGTGCCAGCACCAGGGGGCAAGAGACCCAGTACTTC.